This T cell receptor beta chain is drawn from a study of T cells after yellow fever vaccination. In the study overall: The SMART-Seq v4 Ultra Low Input method served to prepare the low-cell-number fractions.

Overall study findings and caveats: Relatively few clonotypes were ones that appeared in both CD4 and CD8 compartments. Boosting was followed by the reappearance of most primary-vaccination clones (under 97% CD4, around 86% CD8).

This clonotype was observed at least ten times. Antigen unknown. A process of 5'RACE template switching, which added a universal primer site and UMIs, was used to make TCR cDNA. TCRdb redid the calling of the 5' RACE reads with MiXCR, one entry per CDR3 protein. The sample contains 150,000 to 200,000 distinct CDR3 sequences, more than 5.5% of which appear only once. CDR1 and CDR2 from the germline V gene are SGHKS and YYEKEE (reference sequence). There are 15 residues in the CDR3. The junction had 10 bases not matched to a gene; V was cut back by 5 bases and J by 7 bases. The sample here was CD4+ T cells sorted from PBMCs, taken 5 to 6 days after the first yellow fever vaccination. The receptor was isolated from a young man who received the YFV17D yellow fever vaccine. This chain joins TRBV5-5 and TRBJ1-4; 8 nucleotides line up with TRBD1. The DNA of the CDR3 is TGTGCCAGCAGTCACCAGGGGGCATTTAGTGAAAAACTGTTTTTT. This codes for CASSHQGAFSEKLFF.